This T cell receptor (beta chain) is drawn from a study of CD8+CD57+ T cells in acquired aplastic anemia. About the research overall: DNA per sorted CD4+ or CD8+ sample ranged roughly 0.19 to 30 ug, averaging approximately 3.3 ug. General study results and limits: Patients showed no significant difference from controls in CD8+ Simpson's diversity.

Investigators profiled TCR beta VDJ and CDR3 from genomic DNA template. Each CDR3 protein is one row after TCRdb ran MiXCR on the reads. The data show approximately 98,000 distinct CDR3 sequences, about half seen once. This clonotype has a count of ten or more. Its antigen is currently unknown. This CDR3 has 15 residues. Trimming stripped 1 base from V and 0 bases from J, with 9 bases between. Germline CDR1 is PRHDT and CDR2 is FYEKMQ (reference sequence). The sequencing input was sorted CD4+, CD8+, or CD8+CD57+ T cells (not recorded which) from PBMCs. The chain has TRBV13 and TRBJ1-1; D gene unclear. The receptor was derived from a human donor in good health, serving as a control. Written as DNA, the CDR3 is TGTGCCAGCAGCTTAGATACGGGGATGAACACTGAAGCTTTCTTT. Translation: CASSLDTGMNTEAFF.